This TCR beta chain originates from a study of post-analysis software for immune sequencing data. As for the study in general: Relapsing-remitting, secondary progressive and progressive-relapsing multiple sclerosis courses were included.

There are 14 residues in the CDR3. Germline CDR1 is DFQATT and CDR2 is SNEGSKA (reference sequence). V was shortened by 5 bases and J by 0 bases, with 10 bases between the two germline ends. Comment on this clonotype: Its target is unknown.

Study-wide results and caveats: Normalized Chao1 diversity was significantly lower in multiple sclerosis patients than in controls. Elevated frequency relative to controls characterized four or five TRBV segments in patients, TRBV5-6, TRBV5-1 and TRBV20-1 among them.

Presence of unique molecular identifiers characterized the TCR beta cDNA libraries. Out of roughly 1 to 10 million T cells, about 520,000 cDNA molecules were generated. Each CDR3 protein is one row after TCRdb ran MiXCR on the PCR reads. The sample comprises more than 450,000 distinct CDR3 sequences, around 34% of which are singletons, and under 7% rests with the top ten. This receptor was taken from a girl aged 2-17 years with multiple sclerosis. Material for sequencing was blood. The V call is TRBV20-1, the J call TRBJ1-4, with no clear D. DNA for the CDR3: TGCAGTGCTCCTAAAGTTGCAACTAATGAAAAACTGTTTTTT. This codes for CSAPKVATNEKLFF.